This passage covers 5 T cell receptor beta chains from one sample sequenced in a study of Ad26.COV2.S vaccination and SARS-CoV-2 variants. TCRdb's copy holds only in-frame clones and misses some; the assay was immunoSEQ multiplex PCR. The repertoire has about 320,000 clones, 70% to 90% of them found once; the top ten carry approximately 2%. Treatment indicated: about 20 received Ad26.COV2.S at low or high dose, single or two shots; roughly five received placebo; per-sample allocation not given. Specimens were obtained on day 63 following the first vaccine or placebo injection. Sequenced here: peripheral blood, sampled in a trial of Ad26.COV2.S vaccine versus placebo. The source is a person aged 18-60 years who received the Ad26.COV2.S COVID-19 vaccine or a placebo.

This clone was counted a few times. The V and J genes are TRBV3-1 (or the pseudogene TRBV3-2) and TRBJ1-2; TRBD1 aligns across 7 bases. The CDR3 contains 15 residues. V dropped 5 bases and J dropped 8; count of bases not matched to a gene: 14. The V gene's germline CDR1 is LGHDT and CDR2 YNNKEL (reference sequence). The CDR3 protein is CASSSGGGKGSGYTF. The CDR3 bases are TGTGCCAGCAGCTCAGGGGGAGGGAAAGGAAGCGGCTACACCTTC.

The genes are TRBV6-5 and TRBJ1-2, with D tentatively TRBD1 (5 bases). CDR1 is MNHEY, CDR2 SVGAGI, per germline. The CDR3 has 15 amino acids. Trimming cost V 7 bases and J 4 bases, with 19 bases left between them. The CDR3 spells CASTKKGGAGYGYTF. CDR3 sequence (DNA): TGTGCCAGCACTAAAAAAGGAGGGGCTGGCTATGGCTACACCTTC.

The chain is built from TRBV10-3 and TRBJ2-1, with a tentative D call TRBD1 (6 bases). The CDR3 is made up of 14 amino acids. CDR1 and CDR2 from the germline V gene are ENHRY and SYGVKD. Trimming shortened V by 4 bases and J by 5 bases, and 12 bases separated the two germline ends. This CDR3 is CAISANRDNNEQFF. In DNA form, the CDR3 reads TGTGCCATCAGTGCGAACCGGGACAACAATGAGCAGTTCTTC.

The V call is TRBV5-5, the J call TRBJ2-6; maybe TRBD2 (6 bases). V was pared by 0 bases and J by 2 bases, with 6 bases between. This CDR3 region has 15 residues. Germline CDR1 SGHKS, CDR2 YYEKEE (reference sequence). As DNA, the CDR3 is TGTGCCAGCAGCTTGGCGGGGGCTGGGGCCAACGTCCTGACTTTC. It encodes CASSLAGAGANVLTF.

This chain joins TRBV13 and TRBJ2-1; perhaps TRBD2 as D (7 bases). Germline values: CDR1 PRHDT, CDR2 FYEKMQ (reference sequence). The CDR3 loop spans 17 amino acids. V was clipped by 4 bases and J by 8 bases, with 24 bases between them. Here the CDR3 DNA reads TGTGCCAGCAGCTACCCCCAAGGAGGGGGGGCCGGGGATGAGCAGTTCTTC. This codes for CASSYPQGGGAGDEQFF.